The subject of this entry is one T cell receptor beta chain. The sample comes from a study of cytomegalovirus exposure and HLA in healthy donors. PCR amplification relied on 60 Vbeta primers (plus 13 Jbeta primers). Data came from immunoSEQ multiplex PCR; TCRdb stores just in-frame clones and leaves some out. Of roughly 300,000 clones in the sample, 75% to 90% were seen once. Germline CDR1 and CDR2: MDHEN and SYDVKM. This CDR3 contains 15 residues. V shed 4 bases, J shed 5 bases, and the junction held 7 bases outside the gene matches. The chain recombines TRBV28 with TRBJ2-3, with TRBD2 matching 9 bases. The sequenced sample was PBMCs. This TCR was recovered from a man in his forties in good health and CMV-seropositive. In DNA, the CDR3 is TGTGCCAGCAGTTGGGGCGGGAGGGTAGGAGATACGCAGTATTTT. Protein: CASSWGGRVGDTQYF.